This paragraph reports one TCR beta chain. No antigen is known for it. PCR used 60 Vbeta primers and 13 Jbeta primers. TCRdb's copy holds only in-frame clones and misses some; the assay was immunoSEQ multiplex PCR. In total, the table holds 140,000 to 150,000 clones. The CDR3 is made up of 13 amino acids. Germline-derived CDR1 and CDR2 are MNHNS and SASEGT. V lost 6 bases, J lost 4 bases, and 5 bases stayed unmatched. This sample was included in a study of cytomegalovirus exposure and HLA in healthy donors. General observations from the study: Accounts indicate the classifier identified cytomegalovirus status with strong specificity and sensitivity.

This rearrangement joins TRBV6-1 to TRBJ2-5; the match to TRBD1 covers 7 bases. The sample was PBMCs. The receptor was isolated from a woman aged 50 to 60 in good health and CMV-seronegative. The CDR3 nucleotides read TGTGCCAGCAGGTGGACAGGAGTAGAGACCCAGTACTTC. It codes for CASRWTGVETQYF.